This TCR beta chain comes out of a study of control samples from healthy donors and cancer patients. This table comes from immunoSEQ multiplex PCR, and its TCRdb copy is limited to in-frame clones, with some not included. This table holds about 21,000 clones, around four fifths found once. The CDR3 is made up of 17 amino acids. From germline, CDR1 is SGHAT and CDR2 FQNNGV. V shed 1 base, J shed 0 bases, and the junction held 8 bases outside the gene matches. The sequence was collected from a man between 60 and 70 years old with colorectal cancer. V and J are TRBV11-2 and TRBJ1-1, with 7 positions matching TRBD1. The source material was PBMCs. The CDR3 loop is CASSLVDRSPLNTEAFF. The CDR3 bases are TGTGCCAGCAGCTTAGTGGACAGGTCACCCCTGAACACTGAAGCTTTCTTT.